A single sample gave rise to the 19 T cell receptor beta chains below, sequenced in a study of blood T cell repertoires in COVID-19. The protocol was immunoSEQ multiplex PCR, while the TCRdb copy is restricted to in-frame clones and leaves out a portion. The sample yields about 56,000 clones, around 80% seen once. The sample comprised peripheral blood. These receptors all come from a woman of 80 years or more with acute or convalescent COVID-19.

CDR3 DNA: TGTGCCAGCAAAAACAGGGTATTGGAAGCTTTCTTT. Its translation: CASKNRVLEAFF. V and J are TRBV6-5 and TRBJ1-1; D is possibly TRBD1 (6 bases). Germline-derived CDR1 and CDR2 are MNHEY and SVGAGI. Between the trimmed V and J ends, which lost 7 bases and 8 bases, there was a span of 14 bases. The CDR3 contains 12 residues.

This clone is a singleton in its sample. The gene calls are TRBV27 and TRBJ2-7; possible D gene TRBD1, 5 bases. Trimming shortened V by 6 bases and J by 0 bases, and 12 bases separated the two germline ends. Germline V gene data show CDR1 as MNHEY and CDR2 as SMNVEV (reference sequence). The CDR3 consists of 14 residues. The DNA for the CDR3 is TGTGCCAGCAGGACGGTCAGGGTCTCCTACGAGCAGTACTTC. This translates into CASRTVRVSYEQYF.

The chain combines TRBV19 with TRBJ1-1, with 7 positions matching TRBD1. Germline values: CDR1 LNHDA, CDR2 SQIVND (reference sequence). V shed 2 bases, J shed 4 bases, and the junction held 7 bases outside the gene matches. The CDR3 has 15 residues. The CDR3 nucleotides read TGTGCCAGTAGTATAAAGGAAGGGGGCGGCACTGAAGCTTTCTTT. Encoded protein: CASSIKEGGGTEAFF. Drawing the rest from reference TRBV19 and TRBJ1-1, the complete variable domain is DGGITQSPKYLFRKEGQNVTLSCEQNLNHDAMYWYRQDPGQGLRLIYYSQIVNDFQKGDIAEGYSVSREKKESFPLTVTSAQKNPTAFYLCASSIKEGGGTEAFFGQGTRLTVV.

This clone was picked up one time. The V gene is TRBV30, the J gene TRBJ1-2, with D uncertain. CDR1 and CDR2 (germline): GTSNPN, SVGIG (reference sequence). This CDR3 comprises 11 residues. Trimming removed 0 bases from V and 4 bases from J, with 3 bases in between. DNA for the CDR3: TGTGCCTGGAGTGTTCTCTATGGCTACACCTTC. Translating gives CAWSVLYGYTF.

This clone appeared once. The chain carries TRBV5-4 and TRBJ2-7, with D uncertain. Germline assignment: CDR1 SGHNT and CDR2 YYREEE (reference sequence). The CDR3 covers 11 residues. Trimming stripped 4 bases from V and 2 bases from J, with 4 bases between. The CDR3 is CASSNTYEQYF. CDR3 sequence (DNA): TGTGCCAGCAGCAACACCTACGAGCAGTACTTC.

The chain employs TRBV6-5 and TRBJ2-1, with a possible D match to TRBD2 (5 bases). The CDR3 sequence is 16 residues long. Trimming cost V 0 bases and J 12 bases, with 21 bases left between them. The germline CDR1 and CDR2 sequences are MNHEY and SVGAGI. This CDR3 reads CASSYSGSSVTMGQFF. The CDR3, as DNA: TGTGCCAGCAGTTACTCCGGAAGTAGCGTCACCATGGGGCAGTTCTTC.

The CDR3 bases are TGTGCCAGCAGCGTCGGGACTAGCGGGATCAGAACCGGGGAGCTGTTTTTT. It codes for CASSVGTSGIRTGELFF. This sequence joins TRBV13 and TRBJ2-2; 13 nucleotides align to TRBD2. The CDR3 contains 17 residues. Germline trimming cut 5 bases from V and 5 bases from J; bases unmatched to any gene: 8. Germline V gene lookup returns CDR1 PRHDT and CDR2 FYEKMQ (reference sequence).

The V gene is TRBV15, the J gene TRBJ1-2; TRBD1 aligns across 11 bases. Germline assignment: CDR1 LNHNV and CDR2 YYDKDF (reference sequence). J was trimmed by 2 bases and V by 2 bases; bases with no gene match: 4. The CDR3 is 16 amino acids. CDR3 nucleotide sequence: TGTGCCACCAGCAGAAGGGGACAGGGGGACAACTATGGCTACACCTTC. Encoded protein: CATSRRGQGDNYGYTF.

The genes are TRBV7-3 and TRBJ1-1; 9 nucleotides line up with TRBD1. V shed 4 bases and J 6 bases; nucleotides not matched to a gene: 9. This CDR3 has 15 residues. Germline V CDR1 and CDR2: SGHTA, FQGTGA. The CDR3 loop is CASSSITGGNAEAFF. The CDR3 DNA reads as TGTGCCAGCAGCTCAATAACAGGGGGCAACGCTGAAGCTTTCTTT.

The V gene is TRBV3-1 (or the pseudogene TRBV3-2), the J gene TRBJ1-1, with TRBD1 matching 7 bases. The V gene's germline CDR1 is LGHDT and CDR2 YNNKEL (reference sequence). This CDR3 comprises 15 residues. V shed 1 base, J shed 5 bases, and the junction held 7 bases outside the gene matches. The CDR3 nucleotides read TGTGCCAGCAGCCAAGGGGCAGGGGGAGTTACTGAAGCTTTCTTT. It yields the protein CASSQGAGGVTEAFF.

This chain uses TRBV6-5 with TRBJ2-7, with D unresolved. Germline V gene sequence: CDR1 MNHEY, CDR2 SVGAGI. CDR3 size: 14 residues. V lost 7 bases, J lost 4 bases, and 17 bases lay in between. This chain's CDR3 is CASNPAAGLYEQYF. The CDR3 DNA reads TGTGCCAGCAATCCAGCCGCAGGATTATACGAGCAGTACTTC.

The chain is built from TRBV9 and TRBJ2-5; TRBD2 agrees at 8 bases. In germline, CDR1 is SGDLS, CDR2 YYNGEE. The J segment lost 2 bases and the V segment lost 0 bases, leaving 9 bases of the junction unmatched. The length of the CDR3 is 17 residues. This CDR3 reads CASSVGPGGASQETQYF. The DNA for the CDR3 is TGTGCCAGCAGCGTAGGACCCGGGGGGGCCTCACAAGAGACCCAGTACTTC.

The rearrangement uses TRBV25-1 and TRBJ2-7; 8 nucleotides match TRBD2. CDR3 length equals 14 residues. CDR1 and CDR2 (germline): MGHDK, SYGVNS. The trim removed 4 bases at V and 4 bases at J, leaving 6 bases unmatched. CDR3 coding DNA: TGTGCCAGCAGTGGGGACACGGGGGGGTACGAGCAGTACTTC. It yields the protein CASSGDTGGYEQYF.

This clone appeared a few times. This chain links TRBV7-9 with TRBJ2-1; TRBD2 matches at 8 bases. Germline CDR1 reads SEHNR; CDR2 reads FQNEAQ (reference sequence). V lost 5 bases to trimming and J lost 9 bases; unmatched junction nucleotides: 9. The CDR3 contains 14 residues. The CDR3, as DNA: TGTGCCAGCAGCCCCGGGACTAGTGCCCCTGAGCAGTTCTTC. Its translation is CASSPGTSAPEQFF. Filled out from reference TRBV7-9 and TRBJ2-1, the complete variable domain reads DTGVSQNPRHKITKRGQNVTFRCDPISEHNRLYWYRQTLGQGPEFLTYFQNEAQLEKSRLLSDRFSAERPKGSFSTLEIQRTEQGDSAMYLCASSPGTSAPEQFFGPGTRLTVL.

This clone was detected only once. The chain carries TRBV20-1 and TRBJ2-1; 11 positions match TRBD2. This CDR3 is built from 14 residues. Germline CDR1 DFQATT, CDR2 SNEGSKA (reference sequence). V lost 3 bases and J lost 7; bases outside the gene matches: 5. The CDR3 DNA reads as TGCAGTGCTAGTAAGGGACTAGCGGTTAATGAGCAGTTCTTC. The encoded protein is CSASKGLAVNEQFF.

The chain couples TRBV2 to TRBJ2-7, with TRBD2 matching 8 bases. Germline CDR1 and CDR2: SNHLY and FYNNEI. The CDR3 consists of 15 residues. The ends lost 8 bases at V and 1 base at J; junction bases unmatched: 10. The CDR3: CASQGRERGSYEQYF. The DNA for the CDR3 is TGTGCCAGCCAAGGAAGGGAGCGGGGGTCCTACGAGCAGTACTTC.

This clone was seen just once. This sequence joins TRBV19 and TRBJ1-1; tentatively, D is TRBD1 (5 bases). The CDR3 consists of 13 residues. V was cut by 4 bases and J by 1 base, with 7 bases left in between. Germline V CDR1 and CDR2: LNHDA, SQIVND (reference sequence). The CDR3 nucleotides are TGTGCCAGTAGTACTACAGGGAACACTGAAGCTTTCTTT. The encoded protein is CASSTTGNTEAFF.

The CDR3 protein is CASRTGTGVYGYTF. CDR3 DNA: TGTGCCAGCAGGACCGGGACAGGAGTTTATGGCTACACCTTC. The V call is TRBV6-5, the J call TRBJ1-2; TRBD1 agrees at 8 bases. In germline, CDR1 is MNHEY, CDR2 SVGAGI. The CDR3 has 14 residues. After removal of 6 bases from V and 5 bases from J, the junction contained 8 bases not matched to a gene.

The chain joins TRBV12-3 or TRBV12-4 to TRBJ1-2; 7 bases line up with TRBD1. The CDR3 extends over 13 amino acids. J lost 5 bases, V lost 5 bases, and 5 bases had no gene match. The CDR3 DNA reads TGTGCCAGCAGTCGGACAGGAGGGTATGGCTACACCTTC. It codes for CASSRTGGYGYTF.